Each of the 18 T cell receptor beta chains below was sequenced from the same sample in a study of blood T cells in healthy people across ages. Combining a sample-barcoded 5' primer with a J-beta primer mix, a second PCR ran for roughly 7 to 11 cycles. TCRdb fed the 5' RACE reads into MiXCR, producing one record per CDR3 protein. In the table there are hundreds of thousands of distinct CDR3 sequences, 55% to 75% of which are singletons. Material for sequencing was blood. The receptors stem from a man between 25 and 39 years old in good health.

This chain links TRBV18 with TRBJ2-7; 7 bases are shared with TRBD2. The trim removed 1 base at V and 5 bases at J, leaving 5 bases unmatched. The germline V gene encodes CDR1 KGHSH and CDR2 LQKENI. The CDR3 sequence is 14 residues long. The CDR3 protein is CASSPLSGPNEQYF. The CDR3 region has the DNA TGTGCCAGCTCACCACTTAGCGGGCCCAACGAGCAGTACTTC.

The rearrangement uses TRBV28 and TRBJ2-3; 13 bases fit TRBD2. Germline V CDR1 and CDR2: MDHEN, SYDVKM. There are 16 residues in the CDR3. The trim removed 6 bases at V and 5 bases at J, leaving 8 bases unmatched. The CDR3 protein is CASSSGLAGVRDTQYF. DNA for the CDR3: TGTGCCAGCAGCTCTGGACTAGCGGGAGTGAGAGATACGCAGTATTTT.

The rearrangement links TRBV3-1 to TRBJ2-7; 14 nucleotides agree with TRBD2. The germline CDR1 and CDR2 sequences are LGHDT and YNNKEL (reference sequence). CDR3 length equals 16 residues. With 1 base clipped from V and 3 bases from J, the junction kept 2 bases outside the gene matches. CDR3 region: CASSQGGLAGVYEQYF. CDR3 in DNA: TGTGCCAGCAGCCAAGGGGGACTAGCGGGGGTCTACGAGCAGTACTTC.

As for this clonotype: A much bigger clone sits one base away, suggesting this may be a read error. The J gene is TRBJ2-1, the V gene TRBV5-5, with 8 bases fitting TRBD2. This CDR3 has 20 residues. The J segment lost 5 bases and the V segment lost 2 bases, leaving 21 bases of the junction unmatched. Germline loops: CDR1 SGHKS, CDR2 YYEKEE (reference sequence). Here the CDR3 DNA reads TGTGCCAGCAGCTTCGGACAGATAGCGGGAATAGTAGCATCCGACAATGAGCAGTTCTTC. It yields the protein CASSFGQIAGIVASDNEQFF.

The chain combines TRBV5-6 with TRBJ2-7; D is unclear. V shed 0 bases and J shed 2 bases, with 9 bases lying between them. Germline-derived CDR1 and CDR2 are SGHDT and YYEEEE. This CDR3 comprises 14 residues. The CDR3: CASSLGGNTYEQYF. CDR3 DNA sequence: TGTGCCAGCAGCTTGGGGGGTAATACCTACGAGCAGTACTTC. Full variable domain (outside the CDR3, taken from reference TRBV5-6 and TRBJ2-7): DAGVTQSPTHLIKTRGQQVTLRCSPKSGHDTVSWYQQALGQGPQFIFQYYEEEERQRGNFPDRFSGHQFPNYSSELNVNALLLGDSALYLCASSLGGNTYEQYFGPGTRLTVT.

CDR3 nucleotides: TGTGCCAGCAGCTTAGCTAGCGGGGTGAACAATGAGCAGTTCTTC. Translated: CASSLASGVNNEQFF. The rearrangement uses TRBV7-8 and TRBJ2-1; 8 nucleotides line up with TRBD2. CDR1 is SGHVS and CDR2 is FQNEAQ in the germline V gene. Trimming took 0 bases from V and 5 from J; bases not matched to a gene: 3. This CDR3 contains 15 residues.

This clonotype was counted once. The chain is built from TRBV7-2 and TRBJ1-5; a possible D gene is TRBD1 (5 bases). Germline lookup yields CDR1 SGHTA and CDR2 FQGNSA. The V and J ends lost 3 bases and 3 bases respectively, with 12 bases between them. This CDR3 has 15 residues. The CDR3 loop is CASSFSGRDNQPQHF. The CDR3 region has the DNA TGTGCCAGCAGCTTTAGCGGCAGGGACAATCAGCCCCAGCATTTT.

CDR3 residues: CASSSPGGKETQYF. The CDR3 DNA reads TGTGCCAGCAGTAGTCCGGGGGGGAAAGAGACCCAGTACTTC. The chain links TRBV6-5 to TRBJ2-5; 8 bases line up with TRBD2. V was clipped by 5 bases and J by 3 bases; unmatched bases: 5. From germline, CDR1 is MNHEY and CDR2 SVGAGI. The CDR3 sequence is 14 residues long.

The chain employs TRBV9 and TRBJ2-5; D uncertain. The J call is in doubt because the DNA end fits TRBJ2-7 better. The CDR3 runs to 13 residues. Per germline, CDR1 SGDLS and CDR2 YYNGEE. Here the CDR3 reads CASSGLNRYEQYF. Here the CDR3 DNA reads TGTGCCAGCAGCGGGCTGAACCGATACGAGCAGTACTTC.

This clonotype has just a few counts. The CDR3 protein is CASSPAAIIRGQFF. The DNA of the CDR3 is TGTGCCAGCAGTCCAGCGGCCATCATCAGGGGGCAGTTCTTC. This chain joins TRBV5-6 and TRBJ2-1, with a tentative D call TRBD1 (6 bases). CDR1 and CDR2 (germline): SGHDT, YYEEEE. The germline V and J ends were trimmed by 5 bases and 12 bases, with 21 bases remaining between them. CDR3 size: 14 residues.

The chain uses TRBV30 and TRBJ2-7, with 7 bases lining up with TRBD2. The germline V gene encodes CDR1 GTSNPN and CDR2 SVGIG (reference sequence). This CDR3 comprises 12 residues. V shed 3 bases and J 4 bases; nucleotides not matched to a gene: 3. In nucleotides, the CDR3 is TGTGCCTGGAGGGGGAGGGCATACGAGCAGTACTTC. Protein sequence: CAWRGRAYEQYF. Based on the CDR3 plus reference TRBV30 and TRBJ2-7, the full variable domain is SQTIHQWPATLVQPVGSPLSLECTVEGTSNPNLYWYRQAAGRGLQLLFYSVGIGQISSEVPQNLSASRPQDRQFILSSKKLLLSDSGFYLCAWRGRAYEQYFGPGTRLTVT.

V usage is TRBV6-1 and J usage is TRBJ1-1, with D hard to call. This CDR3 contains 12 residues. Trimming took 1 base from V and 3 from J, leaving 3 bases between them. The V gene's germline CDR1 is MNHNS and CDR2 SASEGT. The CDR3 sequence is CASSEGYTEAFF. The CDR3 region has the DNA TGTGCCAGCAGTGAAGGGTACACTGAAGCTTTCTTT.

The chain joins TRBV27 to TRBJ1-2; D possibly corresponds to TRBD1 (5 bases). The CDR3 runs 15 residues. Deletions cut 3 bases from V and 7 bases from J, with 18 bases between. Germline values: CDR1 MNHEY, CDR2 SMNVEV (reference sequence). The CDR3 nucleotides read TGTGCCAGCAGTTTCGGGGGGTCGGGGGGAGTTGGCTACACCTTC. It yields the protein CASSFGGSGGVGYTF.

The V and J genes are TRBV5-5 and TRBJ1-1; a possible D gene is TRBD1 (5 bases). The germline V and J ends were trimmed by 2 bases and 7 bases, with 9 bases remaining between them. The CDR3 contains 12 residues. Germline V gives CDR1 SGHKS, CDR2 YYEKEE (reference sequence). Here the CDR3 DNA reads TGTGCCAGCAGCTTACCAGACAGTGAAGCTTTCTTT. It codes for CASSLPDSEAFF.

The CDR3 DNA sequence: TGCAGTGCTCCGGGACCTTACAAGCAGTACTTC. This codes for CSAPGPYKQYF. The V gene is TRBV20-1, the J gene TRBJ2-4; the D gene could be TRBD1 or TRBD2 (5 bases each). The germline gives CDR1 DFQATT, CDR2 SNEGSKA (reference sequence). The CDR3 extends over 11 amino acids. The V gene lost 5 bases and the J gene lost 13 bases, with 15 bases spanning the gap.

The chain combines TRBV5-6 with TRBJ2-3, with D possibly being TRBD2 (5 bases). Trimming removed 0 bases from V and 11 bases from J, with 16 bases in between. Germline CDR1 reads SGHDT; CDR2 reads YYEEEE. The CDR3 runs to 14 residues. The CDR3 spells CASSLGGLGSWQYF. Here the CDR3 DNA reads TGTGCCAGCAGCTTGGGAGGGTTGGGCTCCTGGCAGTATTTT.

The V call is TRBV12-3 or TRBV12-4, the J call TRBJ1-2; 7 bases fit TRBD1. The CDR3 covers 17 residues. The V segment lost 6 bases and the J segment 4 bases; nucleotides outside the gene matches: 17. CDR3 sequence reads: CASSPSTGIGPGYGYTF. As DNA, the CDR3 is TGTGCCAGCAGCCCCTCGACAGGGATCGGGCCTGGCTATGGCTACACCTTC.

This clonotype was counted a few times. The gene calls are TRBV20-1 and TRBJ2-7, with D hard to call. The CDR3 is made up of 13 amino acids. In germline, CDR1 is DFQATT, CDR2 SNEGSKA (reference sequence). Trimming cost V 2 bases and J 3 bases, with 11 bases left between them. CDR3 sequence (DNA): TGCAGTGCTAGATTTCCAGGCCTCTACGAGCAGTACTTC. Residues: CSARFPGLYEQYF.